A few counts support the clone carrying this TCR beta chain. Its antigen remains unknown. PCR involved 60 Vbeta and 13 Jbeta primers. Method: immunoSEQ multiplex PCR; TCRdb's copy keeps in-frame clones and lacks some. Of 150,000 to 200,000 clones in the sample, 65% to 85% were seen once. The CDR3 spans 14 residues. With 4 bases removed from V and 1 base from J, the gap between germline ends came to 11 bases. Per the germline V gene, CDR1 is SEHNR and CDR2 is FQNEAQ (reference sequence). This entry belongs to a study of cytomegalovirus exposure and HLA in healthy donors. General study results and limits: Accounts indicate the classifier identified cytomegalovirus status with strong specificity and sensitivity. Most CMV-associated TCR beta chains were later found to appear HLA-restricted.

The sample comprised PBMCs. The chain couples TRBV7-9 to TRBJ2-7; D is possibly TRBD1 (5 bases). The source of this sequence is a man aged 40-55 years in good health and CMV-seropositive. The CDR3 DNA reads as TGTGCCAGCAGCTCGACAGCCCTTTCCTACGAGCAGTACTTC. Translation gives CASSSTALSYEQYF.